One sample yielded the 5 T cell receptor beta chains listed below, sequenced in a study of T-cell memory formation after mild COVID-19. Each CDR3 protein gets one entry after TCRdb re-called the 5' RACE reads with MiXCR. The sample contains hundreds of thousands of distinct CDR3 sequences, about 20% of which appear only once. Material: PBMCs or a T cell subset sorted from them (not recorded which). The source of these receptors is an adult woman who had mild COVID-19 (a few samples of this study predate the infection). Cell type and time point are not known.

The gene calls are TRBV6-2 or TRBV6-3 and TRBJ1-1; 9 nucleotides line up with TRBD1. Germline CDR1 is MNHEY and CDR2 is SVGEGT. The V and J ends lost 2 bases and 0 bases, in that order; junction bases with no gene match: 7. CDR3 size: 17 residues. CDR3 bases: TGTGCCAGCAGTTACCCTCGGACAGGGGACATGAACACTGAAGCTTTCTTT. Translation: CASSYPRTGDMNTEAFF.

The table lists this clonotype with a few counts. The V and J genes are TRBV5-1 and TRBJ2-7; a weak D match, TRBD1 (7 bases). V lost 1 base and J lost 3, with 14 bases in between. The CDR3 is made up of 15 amino acids. The germline gives CDR1 SGHRS, CDR2 YFSETQ. The CDR3 protein is CASSLPQGGIYEQYF. As DNA, the CDR3 is TGCGCCAGCAGCTTGCCCCAGGGGGGTATCTACGAGCAGTACTTC.

This sequence joins TRBV2 and TRBJ2-3; D ambiguous. The CDR3 sequence is 14 residues long. Germline loops: CDR1 SNHLY, CDR2 FYNNEI. The V end was cut by 4 bases, the J end by 3 bases, with 11 bases between. CDR3: CASSVGFWTDTQYF. The DNA of the CDR3 is TGTGCCAGCAGTGTGGGTTTTTGGACAGATACGCAGTATTTT.

This clonotype was seen a few times. V usage is TRBV13 and J usage is TRBJ1-6; no firm D call. The CDR3 sequence is 14 residues long. The germline gives CDR1 PRHDT, CDR2 FYEKMQ (reference sequence). The V end was cut by 4 bases, the J end by 2 bases, with 6 bases between. The CDR3, as DNA: TGTGCCAGCAGCTCCATAACCTATAATTCACCCCTCCACTTT. Its translation: CASSSITYNSPLHF.

Only a few counts were recorded for this clonotype. The chain links TRBV7-2 to TRBJ2-2; D remains ambiguous. V gave up 4 bases and J gave up 4 bases, with 16 bases separating them. The CDR3 sequence is 16 residues long. Germline values: CDR1 SGHTA, CDR2 FQGNSA. The CDR3 DNA sequence: TGTGCCAGCAGCTCTCCTTACGCTGTGGGCACCGGGGAGCTGTTTTTT. As protein: CASSSPYAVGTGELFF.